A selection of T cell receptor beta chains follows, all from one sample in a study of cytomegalovirus exposure and HLA in healthy donors. This table comes from immunoSEQ multiplex PCR, and its TCRdb copy is limited to in-frame clones, with some not included. Of 120,000 or so clones listed, 60% to 80% are singletons. The sequenced material came from PBMCs. All receptors derive from a man under 40 in good health and CMV-seronegative. Each CDR3 is given with its conserved first and last residue. Each record gives: J gene, D gene, clone size, V gene, CDR3 DNA, CDR3 protein. D genes are given only for firm matches. Part of the rows lack a size; the others show once, few, many or a class for expanded clones.

>TRBJ2-1|TRBD2|-|TRBV28
TGTGCCAGCAGTTTACTAGCGGGGGGGCCGGACCATGAGCAGTTCTTC
CASSLLAGGPDHEQFF
>TRBJ2-2|-|-|TRBV6-1
TGTGCCAGCAGTGACAGGTCAGGGTACACCGGGGAGCTGTTTTTT
CASSDRSGYTGELFF
>TRBJ1-1|-|-|TRBV7-2
TGTGCCAGCAGCTTACAGGGGCAAAACACTGAAGCTTTCTTT
CASSLQGQNTEAFF
>TRBJ2-3|-|few|TRBV7-2
TGTGCCAGCAGCTTAACCTTCGGGAATACGCAGTATTTT
CASSLTFGNTQYF
>TRBJ1-1|TRBD1|once|TRBV10-3
TGTGCCATCAAGCACAGGGGGGATGCTGAAGCTTTCTTT
CAIKHRGDAEAFF
>TRBJ1-4|-|-|TRBV6-5
TGTGCCAGCAGTGGGGGCCAGGGCGCCTTGGGGAAACTGTTTTTT
CASSGGQGALGKLFF
>TRBJ1-5|-|-|TRBV6-6
TGTGCCAGCAGTTACCCCCCGTGTCAGCCCCAGCATTTT
CASSYPPCQPQHF
>TRBJ1-2|-|-|TRBV11-2
TGTGCCAGCAGCTTAGTCACAGGATCCTATGGCTACACCTTC
CASSLVTGSYGYTF
>TRBJ1-3|TRBD1|-|TRBV9
TGTGCCAGCAGCGTCTCTGGGGGACAGGGCTCTGGAAACACCATATATTTT
CASSVSGGQGSGNTIYF
>TRBJ1-5|-|few|TRBV2
TGTGCCAGCGGAAGGGGGGGGCAACGCAATCAGCCCCAGCATTTT
CASGRGGQRNQPQHF
>TRBJ1-2|TRBD1|-|TRBV9
TGTGCCAGCAGAGGGGACAGGGAGATCGGTGGCTACACCTTC
CASRGDREIGGYTF